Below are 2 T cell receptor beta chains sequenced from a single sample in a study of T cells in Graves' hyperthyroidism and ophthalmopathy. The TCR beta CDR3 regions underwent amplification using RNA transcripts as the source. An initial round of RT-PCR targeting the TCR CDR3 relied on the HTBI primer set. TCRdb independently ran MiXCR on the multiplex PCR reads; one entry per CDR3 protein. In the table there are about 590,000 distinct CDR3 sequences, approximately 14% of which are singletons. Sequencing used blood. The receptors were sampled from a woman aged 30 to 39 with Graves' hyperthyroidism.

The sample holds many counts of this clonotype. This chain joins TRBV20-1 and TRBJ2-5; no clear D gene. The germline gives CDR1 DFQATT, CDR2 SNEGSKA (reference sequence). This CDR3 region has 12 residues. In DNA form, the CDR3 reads TGCACCGTAGGAGTGGGGAAGGAGACCCAGTACTTC. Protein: CTVGVGKETQYF.

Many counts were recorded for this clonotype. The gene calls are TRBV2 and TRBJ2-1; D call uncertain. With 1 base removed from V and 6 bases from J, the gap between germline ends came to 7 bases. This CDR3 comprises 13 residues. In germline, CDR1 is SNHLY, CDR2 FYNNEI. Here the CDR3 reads CASSEVRTNEQFF. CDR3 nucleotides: TGTGCCAGCAGTGAAGTCCGGACCAATGAGCAGTTCTTC.